The 30 T cell receptor beta chains given below trace back to one sample, sequenced in a study of blood T cell repertoires in COVID-19. TCRdb's copy holds only in-frame clones and misses some; the assay was immunoSEQ multiplex PCR. In the table there are hundreds of thousands of clones, approximately 90% of which are singletons. Sequenced: PBMCs or T cells enriched from blood (not recorded which). The receptors come from a woman aged 35 to 49 who had recovered from COVID-19.

The rearrangement links TRBV6-2 or TRBV6-3 to TRBJ2-5; 12 positions match TRBD2. There are 21 residues in the CDR3. Germline CDR1 and CDR2: MNHEY and SVGEGT. J gave up 1 base and V 2 bases, and 17 bases lay outside the gene matches. CDR3 coding DNA: TGTGCCAGCAGTTACACGGAGTTCGTACTAGCGGGAGGAAAAGTCCAAGAGACCCAGTACTTC. It yields the protein CASSYTEFVLAGGKVQETQYF.

With regard to this clone: Compared with germline, one end of the junction differs, possibly owing to a read error. J is TRBJ2-1 and V is TRBV5-4; D perhaps matches TRBD2 (5 bases). This CDR3 contains 16 residues. Germline CDR1 and CDR2: SGHNT and YYREEE (reference sequence). The CDR3 bases are TGTGCCAGCAGCTTGGCTGAGCGGAGGTCCTACGATGAGCAGTTCTTC. It is translated as CASSLAERRSYDEQFF.

The chain combines TRBV9 with TRBJ2-7, with 10 nucleotides matching TRBD2. With 4 bases clipped from V and 7 bases from J, the junction kept 23 bases outside the gene matches. Germline assignment: CDR1 SGDLS and CDR2 YYNGEE. The CDR3 has 19 amino acids. CDR3 loop: CASSRTSESGTSASREQYF. The DNA of the CDR3 is TGTGCCAGCAGCCGCACATCTGAATCCGGGACTAGCGCATCTCGGGAGCAGTACTTC. Looking up the rest from reference TRBV9 and TRBJ2-7 gives the full variable domain: DSGVTQTPKHLITATGQRVTLRCSPRSGDLSVYWYQQSLDQGLQFLIQYYNGEERAKGNILERFSAQQFPDLHSELNLSSLELGDSALYFCASSRTSESGTSASREQYFGPGTRLTVT.

This sequence joins TRBV19 and TRBJ1-2; no reliable D call. Between the trimmed V and J ends, which lost 6 bases and 7 bases, there was a span of 6 bases. Per the germline V gene, CDR1 is LNHDA and CDR2 is SQIVND (reference sequence). The CDR3 is 10 residues long. The CDR3 here is CASREVGYTF. For the CDR3, the DNA is TGTGCCAGTAGGGAGGTTGGCTACACCTTC.

This clone was seen only a few times. This chain connects TRBV4-3 to TRBJ2-7, with D perhaps matching TRBD2 (5 bases). Trimming cost V 4 bases and J 6 bases, with 13 bases left between them. CDR3 length equals 13 residues. Germline CDR1 LGHNA, CDR2 YSLEER. CDR3 amino acids: CASSPGLGTEQYF. For the CDR3, the DNA is TGCGCCAGCAGCCCCGGACTCGGTACCGAGCAGTACTTC.

The V call is TRBV5-1, the J call TRBJ2-1; D call uncertain. The V end was cut by 0 bases, the J end by 6 bases, with 7 bases between. CDR1 and CDR2 (germline): SGHRS, YFSETQ. The CDR3 covers 13 residues. The CDR3 nucleotides are TGCGCCAGCAGCTTGGTCGGGTCCAATGAGCAGTTCTTC. Amino acids: CASSLVGSNEQFF.

A single count supports this clone. This sequence joins TRBV11-2 and TRBJ1-2; 7 bases are shared with TRBD1. Losses at the gene ends were 5 bases for V and 3 bases for J; bases not matched to a gene: 3. The CDR3 is 13 residues long. Germline V gene data show CDR1 as SGHAT and CDR2 as FQNNGV. The CDR3 is CASSAGTDYGYTF. CDR3 DNA sequence: TGTGCCAGCAGCGCCGGGACAGACTATGGCTACACCTTC. Full variable domain (rest looked up from reference TRBV11-2 and TRBJ1-2): EAGVAQSPRYKIIEKRQSVAFWCNPISGHATLYWYQQILGQGPKLLIQFQNNGVVDDSQLPKDRFSAERLKGVDSTLKIQPAKLEDSAVYLCASSAGTDYGYTFGSGTRLTVV.

This clone occurred once. This rearrangement joins TRBV27 to TRBJ2-1; 7 nucleotides match TRBD2. Trimming at V came to 8 bases and at J to 0 bases, leaving 7 bases not matched to a gene. The CDR3 contains 15 residues. Germline assignment: CDR1 MNHEY and CDR2 SMNVEV (reference sequence). The CDR3 here is CASGSGDISYNEQFF. CDR3 DNA: TGTGCCAGCGGAAGCGGGGATATCTCCTACAATGAGCAGTTCTTC.

The CDR3 loop is CASSEIRANNEQFF. CDR3 DNA sequence: TGCGCCAGCAGTGAAATCAGGGCAAACAATGAGCAGTTCTTC. The chain joins TRBV10-1 to TRBJ2-1; possibly TRBD1 for D (5 bases). V was pared by 3 bases and J by 5 bases, with 11 bases between. CDR1 is WNHNN, CDR2 SYGVQD, per germline (reference sequence). The CDR3 contains 14 residues.

The V and J genes are TRBV7-6 and TRBJ2-5; 8 nucleotides align to TRBD2. There are 12 residues in the CDR3. Germline CDR1 reads SGHVS; CDR2 reads FNYEAQ. V was pared by 7 bases and J by 5 bases, with 3 bases of the junction left unmatched. The CDR3 reads CASNTGGETQYF. The DNA of the CDR3 is TGTGCCAGCAACACGGGGGGGGAGACCCAGTACTTC.

The V call is TRBV18, the J call TRBJ1-4; D is undetermined. Trimming pared 1 base from V and 4 bases from J, leaving 10 bases between. Germline CDR1 and CDR2: KGHSH and LQKENI. This CDR3 comprises 15 residues. This CDR3 is CASSPRQEINEKLFF. The DNA for the CDR3 is TGTGCCAGCTCACCACGACAAGAGATTAATGAAAAACTGTTTTTT.

The gene calls are TRBV7-3 and TRBJ2-5, with D perhaps TRBD1 (6 bases). CDR1 and CDR2 from the germline V gene are SGHTA and FQGTGA. Trimming took off 5 bases at V and 5 bases at J, with 9 bases between the two ends. The CDR3 extends over 12 amino acids. This chain's CDR3 is CASSPTGETQYF. The CDR3 region has the DNA TGTGCCAGCAGCCCAACAGGGGAGACCCAGTACTTC. Combining the CDR3 with reference TRBV7-3 and TRBJ2-5 gives the whole variable domain GAGVSQTPSNKVTEKGKYVELRCDPISGHTALYWYRQSLGQGPEFLIYFQGTGAADDSGLPNDRFFAVRPEGSVSTLKIQRTERGDSAVYLCASSPTGETQYFGPGTRLLVL.

The rearrangement links TRBV11-3 to TRBJ2-3; tentatively, D is TRBD1 (6 bases). The CDR3 loop spans 12 amino acids. Per the germline V gene, CDR1 is SGHNT and CDR2 is YENEEA. V gave up 8 bases and J gave up 6 bases, with 12 bases separating them. The CDR3: CASEGGPDTQYF. The CDR3 DNA reads as TGTGCCAGCGAAGGGGGACCTGATACGCAGTATTTT.

The chain is built from TRBV7-2 and TRBJ2-7, with 10 bases identical to TRBD1. Per the germline V gene, CDR1 is SGHTA and CDR2 is FQGNSA. Trimming took 5 bases from V and 4 from J; bases not matched to a gene: 8. The CDR3 runs to 15 residues. Here the CDR3 reads CASSPHWDRGYEQYF. CDR3 bases: TGTGCCAGCAGCCCCCACTGGGACAGGGGTTACGAGCAGTACTTC.

The chain couples TRBV5-1 to TRBJ1-4; D not certain. The CDR3 has 15 residues. Trimming shortened V by 3 bases and J by 7 bases, and 16 bases separated the two germline ends. Per the germline V gene, CDR1 is SGHRS and CDR2 is YFSETQ. The CDR3 reads CASSWTLAEGEKLFF. CDR3 nucleotide sequence: TGCGCCAGCAGCTGGACTCTAGCGGAGGGTGAAAAACTGTTTTTT.

The chain links TRBV19 to TRBJ2-1, with 9 bases matching TRBD2. Germline values: CDR1 LNHDA, CDR2 SQIVND (reference sequence). CDR3 length equals 15 residues. V lost 5 bases to trimming and J lost 5 bases; unmatched junction nucleotides: 7. The CDR3 DNA reads as TGTGCCAGTAGTGTAGCGGGGGTCTCACACAATGAGCAGTTCTTC. This gives the protein CASSVAGVSHNEQFF.

The chain uses TRBV11-1 and TRBJ2-7; 10 bases are shared with TRBD2. Trimming at V came to 2 bases and at J to 6 bases, leaving 7 bases not matched to a gene. The length of the CDR3 is 15 residues. Germline loops: CDR1 SGHAT, CDR2 FQDESV (reference sequence). As DNA, the CDR3 is TGTGCCAGCAGCTTAAGCGGGAGGGCGGACCTCGAGCAGTACTTC. The encoded protein is CASSLSGRADLEQYF.

The chain uses TRBV10-1 and TRBJ1-5; 7 bases are a match to TRBD1. This CDR3 is 12 amino acids long. J lost 4 bases, V lost 6 bases, and 0 bases had no gene match. From germline, CDR1 is WNHNN and CDR2 SYGVQD (reference sequence). CDR3 sequence (DNA): TGCGCCAGCAGGACAGGGAATCAGCCCCAGCATTTT. Translated: CASRTGNQPQHF.

The genes are TRBV11-2 and TRBJ1-1, with 8 bases aligning to TRBD1. Germline assignment: CDR1 SGHAT and CDR2 FQNNGV. After removal of 5 bases from V and 6 bases from J, the junction contained 8 bases not matched to a gene. The CDR3 is 14 residues long. CDR3 loop: CASSPDRVVSEAFF. Written as DNA, the CDR3 is TGTGCCAGCAGCCCGGACAGGGTTGTATCTGAAGCTTTCTTT.

This sequence joins TRBV19 and TRBJ2-7; tentatively, D is TRBD2 (5 bases). The V and J ends lost 5 bases and 5 bases respectively, with 19 bases between them. The CDR3 totals 15 residues. The germline CDR1 and CDR2 sequences are LNHDA and SQIVND (reference sequence). The CDR3 loop is CASSPPRGSWDEQYF. The CDR3 region has the DNA TGTGCCAGTAGTCCGCCCCGCGGGTCTTGGGACGAGCAGTACTTC.

The V call is TRBV4-1, the J call TRBJ2-3, with 7 bases lining up with TRBD1. J was trimmed by 2 bases and V by 0 bases; bases with no gene match: 5. The length of the CDR3 is 16 residues. Per germline, CDR1 MGHRA and CDR2 YSYEKL. CDR3 sequence: CASSQEGGTVTDTQYF. CDR3 DNA sequence: TGCGCCAGCAGCCAAGAAGGGGGCACCGTCACAGATACGCAGTATTTT.

The chain has TRBV28 and TRBJ2-5, with 9 bases aligning to TRBD1. J was trimmed by 5 bases and V by 5 bases; bases with no gene match: 9. The CDR3 extends over 15 amino acids. CDR1 and CDR2 from the germline V gene are MDHEN and SYDVKM. The CDR3 coding sequence is TGTGCCAGCAGTACCCCGGGACAGGGAATGGAGACCCAGTACTTC. The encoded protein is CASSTPGQGMETQYF.

J is TRBJ1-2 and V is TRBV9; D is ambiguous. This CDR3 contains 14 residues. V lost 0 bases and J lost 4, with 10 bases in between. Germline V CDR1 and CDR2: SGDLS, YYNGEE. The CDR3 DNA reads TGTGCCAGCAGCGTAGCGGAGGGAGGCTATGGCTACACCTTC. It specifies CASSVAEGGYGYTF.

As to this clone: Additional DNA sequences in this sample encode the identical CDR3. The V gene is TRBV11-3, the J gene TRBJ2-3, with D unclear. The germline CDR1 and CDR2 sequences are SGHNT and YENEEA. The V and J ends lost 1 base and 1 base respectively, with 3 bases between them. CDR3 size: 13 residues. CDR3 sequence: CASSLGGTDTQYF. The CDR3 nucleotides are TGTGCCAGCAGCTTAGGAGGCACAGATACGCAGTATTTT.

V is TRBV19 and J is TRBJ1-2, with 8 bases identical to TRBD1. With 3 bases clipped from V and 4 bases from J, the junction kept 10 bases outside the gene matches. The CDR3 totals 16 residues. CDR1 LNHDA and CDR2 SQIVND come from the germline V gene (reference sequence). The CDR3 region has the DNA TGTGCCAGTAGTATCGACCGTGGACAGGGTTTCTATGGCTACACCTTC. Translation: CASSIDRGQGFYGYTF.

The chain employs TRBV7-9 and TRBJ1-1; D ambiguous. CDR3 length: 13 residues. The V gene lost 7 bases and the J gene lost 5 bases, with 14 bases spanning the gap. Germline assignment: CDR1 SEHNR and CDR2 FQNEAQ (reference sequence). In nucleotides, the CDR3 is TGTGCCAGCACCGAGACAAGTAGGACTGAAGCTTTCTTT. It specifies CASTETSRTEAFF.

The chain recombines TRBV6-6 with TRBJ1-1; tentative D call: TRBD1 (6 bases). The ends were cut back, 4 bases at V and 4 bases at J, with 16 bases in the middle. The germline CDR1 and CDR2 sequences are MNHNY and SVGAGI (reference sequence). The CDR3 totals 15 residues. The CDR3 protein is CASSLRGARGTEAFF. CDR3 bases: TGTGCCAGCAGTTTACGGGGGGCGCGGGGCACTGAAGCTTTCTTT.

The CDR3 nucleotides read TGTGCCAGCAGTTATAGCCAGGGGGCTTTTGAGCAGTTCTTC. Translation gives CASSYSQGAFEQFF. The gene calls are TRBV11-2 and TRBJ2-1, with TRBD1 matching over 8 bases. The CDR3 is made up of 14 amino acids. Germline CDR1 is SGHAT and CDR2 is FQNNGV. The V and J ends lost 6 bases and 9 bases, in that order; junction bases with no gene match: 10.

The rearrangement uses TRBV6-5 and TRBJ2-7; 9 bases are shared with TRBD1. The CDR3 loop spans 16 amino acids. Germline V gene lookup returns CDR1 MNHEY and CDR2 SVGAGI. Losses at the gene ends were 0 bases for V and 0 bases for J; bases not matched to a gene: 3. The CDR3: CASSYSGTGSSYEQYF. CDR3 nucleotide sequence: TGTGCCAGCAGTTACTCCGGGACAGGGAGCTCCTACGAGCAGTACTTC.

The rearrangement joins TRBV28 to TRBJ2-7; 7 bases agree with TRBD1. This CDR3 has 14 residues. The trim removed 6 bases at V and 0 bases at J, leaving 5 bases unmatched. Germline V gene data show CDR1 as MDHEN and CDR2 as SYDVKM. CDR3 in amino acids: CASSMTGYSYEQYF. The CDR3 region has the DNA TGTGCCAGCAGCATGACAGGGTACTCCTACGAGCAGTACTTC. The full variable domain, with the rest looked up from reference TRBV28 and TRBJ2-7, is DVKVTQSSRYLVKRTGEKVFLECVQDMDHENMFWYRQDPGLGLRLIYFSYDVKMKEKGDIPEGYSVSREKKERFSLILESASTNQTSMYLCASSMTGYSYEQYFGPGTRLTVT.